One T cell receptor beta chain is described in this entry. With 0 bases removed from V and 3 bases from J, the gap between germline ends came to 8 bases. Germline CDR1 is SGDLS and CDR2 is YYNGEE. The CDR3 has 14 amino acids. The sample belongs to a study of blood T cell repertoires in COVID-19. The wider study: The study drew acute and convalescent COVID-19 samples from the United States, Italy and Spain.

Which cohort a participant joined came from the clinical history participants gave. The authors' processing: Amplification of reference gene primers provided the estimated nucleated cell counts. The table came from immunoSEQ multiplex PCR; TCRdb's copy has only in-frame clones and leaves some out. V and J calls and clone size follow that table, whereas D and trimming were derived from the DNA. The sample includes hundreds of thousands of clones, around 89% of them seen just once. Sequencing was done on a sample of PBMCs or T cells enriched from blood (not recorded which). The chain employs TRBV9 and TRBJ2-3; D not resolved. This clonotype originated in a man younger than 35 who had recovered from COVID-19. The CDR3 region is CASSVASETDTQYF. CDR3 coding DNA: TGTGCCAGCAGCGTAGCCTCGGAGACAGATACGCAGTATTTT. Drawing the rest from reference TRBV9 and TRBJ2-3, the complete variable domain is DSGVTQTPKHLITATGQRVTLRCSPRSGDLSVYWYQQSLDQGLQFLIQYYNGEERAKGNILERFSAQQFPDLHSELNLSSLELGDSALYFCASSVASETDTQYFGPGTRLTVL.